This T cell receptor (beta chain) was sequenced in a study of blood T cell repertoires in COVID-19. Looked up from germline, CDR1 is LNHDA and CDR2 is SQIVND (reference sequence). J lost 0 bases, V lost 5 bases, and 10 bases had no gene match. CDR3 length equals 17 residues. Here immunoSEQ multiplex PCR was the method, and the copy in TCRdb shows in-frame clones only, minus some. This sample has 40,000 or so clones; over 70% occur once, and the top ten carry over 9%. This TCR was sampled from a human donor in a cohort sampled during active COVID-19. Sequencing was carried out using peripheral blood. This chain connects TRBV19 to TRBJ1-3; 7 nucleotides align to TRBD1. CDR3: CASSPTSGGISGNTIYF. CDR3 nucleotide sequence: TGTGCCAGTAGTCCAACTTCAGGGGGGATCTCTGGAAACACCATATATTTT.